The 22 T cell receptor beta chains below come from one sample, sequenced in a study of blood T cell repertoires in COVID-19. Data came from immunoSEQ multiplex PCR; TCRdb stores just in-frame clones and leaves some out. The data contain more than 95,000 clones, about 86% of them seen just once; the ten biggest clones take up over 10%. The sample was peripheral blood. These receptors came from a woman in her sixties in a cohort sampled during active or convalescent COVID-19.

This rearrangement joins TRBV5-4 to TRBJ1-1; tentative D call: TRBD1 (5 bases). With 0 bases removed from V and 0 bases from J, the gap between germline ends came to 9 bases. Germline lookup yields CDR1 SGHNT and CDR2 YYREEE (reference sequence). The CDR3 contains 15 residues. CDR3 sequence reads: CASSLAGGMNTEAFF. Written as DNA, the CDR3 is TGTGCCAGCAGCTTGGCCGGGGGTATGAACACTGAAGCTTTCTTT.

The rearrangement uses TRBV7-9 and TRBJ1-1; TRBD1 is a possible D gene (6 bases). Germline V gives CDR1 SEHNR, CDR2 FQNEAQ (reference sequence). The length of the CDR3 is 14 residues. Trimming pared 4 bases from V and 2 bases from J, leaving 11 bases between. The CDR3 sequence: CASSSGQINTEAFF. The CDR3 DNA reads TGTGCCAGCAGCTCCGGACAGATTAACACTGAAGCTTTCTTT.

This sequence joins TRBV18 and TRBJ2-2, with D possibly TRBD2 on 6 matching bases. Deletions cut 1 base from V and 6 bases from J, with 6 bases between. CDR3 length equals 13 residues. Looked up from germline, CDR1 is KGHSH and CDR2 is LQKENI. This CDR3 reads CASSPREAGELFF. DNA of the CDR3: TGTGCCAGCTCACCACGGGAGGCCGGGGAGCTGTTTTTT.

The rearrangement joins TRBV12-3 or TRBV12-4 to TRBJ1-5; 9 bases agree with TRBD1. The CDR3 length is 13 residues. V was clipped by 6 bases and J by 5 bases; unmatched bases: 2. The CDR3 is CASRRQGDQPQHF. CDR3 nucleotide sequence: TGTGCCAGCAGGCGACAGGGGGATCAGCCCCAGCATTTT.

This clone was counted only a few times. V is TRBV5-4 and J is TRBJ2-1; D is unclear. This CDR3 contains 17 residues. Germline V gene data show CDR1 as SGHNT and CDR2 as YYREEE (reference sequence). V lost 4 bases and J 1 base, leaving 18 bases between the germline ends. The CDR3 spells CASSQTRLTVSYNEQFF. CDR3 nucleotides: TGTGCCAGCAGCCAGACTCGGTTGACGGTTTCCTACAATGAGCAGTTCTTC.

This clone appeared a few times. The chain uses TRBV19 and TRBJ2-1; TRBD1 aligns across 8 bases. The CDR3 extends over 15 amino acids. The germline CDR1 and CDR2 sequences are LNHDA and SQIVND (reference sequence). The V and J ends lost 4 bases and 5 bases, in that order; junction bases with no gene match: 7. CDR3 in DNA: TGTGCCAGTAGTAGGCAGGGGGCGCGGGACAATGAGCAGTTCTTC. The encoded protein is CASSRQGARDNEQFF.

This chain connects TRBV7-6 to TRBJ2-3, with 8 bases aligning to TRBD2. There are 14 residues in the CDR3. From germline, CDR1 is SGHVS and CDR2 FNYEAQ. J was trimmed by 1 base and V by 7 bases; bases with no gene match: 4. Here the CDR3 DNA reads TGTGCCAGCAAAGCGGGAGCGGGCACAGATACGCAGTATTTT. Encoded protein: CASKAGAGTDTQYF.

The chain uses TRBV18 and TRBJ2-1; TRBD1 agrees at 9 bases. The germline gives CDR1 KGHSH, CDR2 LQKENI. Germline trimming cut 6 bases from V and 7 bases from J; bases unmatched to any gene: 10. The CDR3 runs to 15 residues. The CDR3 nucleotides are TGTGCCAGCTCCTCAATCCGGGACAGGGTGAATGAGCAGTTCTTC. Translated: CASSSIRDRVNEQFF.

This clone was found once. The rearrangement links TRBV5-1 to TRBJ1-4, with a possible D match to TRBD1 (5 bases). Looked up from germline, CDR1 is SGHRS and CDR2 is YFSETQ. There are 13 residues in the CDR3. Trimming removed 0 bases at V and 5 bases at J, with 5 bases between. The CDR3 nucleotides read TGCGCCAGCAGCTTGGAGGGGAATGAAAAACTGTTTTTT. Its protein product is CASSLEGNEKLFF. The complete variable domain, with remaining parts taken from reference TRBV5-1 and TRBJ1-4, reads KAGVTQTPRYLIKTRGQQVTLSCSPISGHRSVSWYQQTPGQGLQFLFEYFSETQRNKGNFPGRFSGRQFSNSRSEMNVSTLELGDSALYLCASSLEGNEKLFFGSGTQLSVL.

This clone showed up just once. DNA of the CDR3: TGTGCCAACTTAACGATCAAGAATGAGCAGTTCTTC. Amino acid sequence: CANLTIKNEQFF. The rearrangement joins TRBV7-4 to TRBJ2-1; no definite D call. This CDR3 is 12 amino acids long. The V end was cut by 10 bases, the J end by 7 bases, with 14 bases between. The germline gives CDR1 SGHVT, CDR2 SQSDAQ. The full variable domain, in which reference TRBV7-4 and TRBJ2-1 provide the parts outside the CDR3, is GAGVSQSPRYKVAKRGRDVALRCDSISGHVTLYWYRQTLGQGSEVLTYSQSDAQRDKSGRPSGRFSAERPERSVSTLKIQRTEQGDSAVYLCANLTIKNEQFFGPGTRLTVL.

CDR3 nucleotide sequence: TGTGCCACCAGCAGAGTGACAGGGTCAGCTTTCTTT. The encoded protein is CATSRVTGSAFF. This rearrangement joins TRBV15 to TRBJ1-1; TRBD1 matches 7 bases. Trimming cost V 1 base and J 10 bases; bases outside gene matches: 3. The CDR3 extends over 12 amino acids. Germline V CDR1 and CDR2: LNHNV, YYDKDF (reference sequence).

This clone has a handful of counts. The gene calls are TRBV7-3 and TRBJ2-3; TRBD2 matches at 10 bases. After removal of 4 bases from V and 2 bases from J, the junction contained 3 bases not matched to a gene. The germline V gene has CDR1 SGHTA and CDR2 FQGTGA. This CDR3 is 15 amino acids long. The CDR3 region is CASSSLAGATDTQYF. The CDR3 coding sequence is TGTGCCAGCAGCTCGCTAGCGGGGGCCACAGATACGCAGTATTTT.

This clone was seen only once. The chain is built from TRBV15 and TRBJ2-7; 14 nucleotides agree with TRBD2. V trimming: 5 bases; J trimming: 4 bases; junction bases outside the gene matches: 10. The germline V gene encodes CDR1 LNHNV and CDR2 YYDKDF (reference sequence). The CDR3 has 17 amino acids. The CDR3 spells CATSGGPGLAGAYEQYF. Here the CDR3 DNA reads TGTGCCACCAGCGGAGGACCGGGACTAGCGGGAGCTTACGAGCAGTACTTC.

The gene calls are TRBV27 and TRBJ1-1; possible D gene TRBD1, 6 bases. V was trimmed by 2 bases and J by 9 bases, leaving 13 bases between them. This CDR3 has 13 amino acids. CDR1 is MNHEY and CDR2 is SMNVEV in the germline V gene (reference sequence). The CDR3 coding sequence is TGTGCCAGCAGTTTACACAGGGCGGATAAAGCTTTCTTT. Translating gives CASSLHRADKAFF.

The genes are TRBV10-3 and TRBJ2-1, with D possibly being TRBD1 (5 bases). CDR3 length: 13 amino acids. V was cut by 6 bases and J by 8 bases, with 14 bases left in between. Germline assignment: CDR1 ENHRY and CDR2 SYGVKD. CDR3 region: CAISRVPSYEQFF. CDR3 sequence (DNA): TGTGCCATCAGCAGGGTTCCTAGTTATGAGCAGTTCTTC.

The V gene is TRBV5-1, the J gene TRBJ2-5; D is ambiguous. Trimming took off 0 bases at V and 5 bases at J, with 8 bases between the two ends. Germline V lookup: CDR1 SGHRS, CDR2 YFSETQ. The CDR3 spans 13 residues. The CDR3 loop reads CASSLGATETQYF. In DNA, the CDR3 is TGCGCCAGCAGCTTGGGGGCTACTGAGACCCAGTACTTC.

This chain joins TRBV7-8 and TRBJ2-5; unclear D gene. Germline CDR1 SGHVS, CDR2 FQNEAQ. The length of the CDR3 is 12 residues. V lost 1 base to trimming and J lost 3 bases, with 3 bases between them. CDR3: CASSLVEETQYF. The CDR3 bases are TGTGCCAGCAGCTTAGTAGAAGAGACCCAGTACTTC.

Written as DNA, the CDR3 is TGTGCCAGTAGTGGTAGCACGTATAGCAATCAGCCCCAGCATTTT. Translating it yields CASSGSTYSNQPQHF. The chain employs TRBV19 and TRBJ1-5; D remains unclear. The CDR3 length is 15 residues. In germline, CDR1 is LNHDA, CDR2 SQIVND (reference sequence). V was cut by 5 bases and J by 0 bases, with 11 bases left in between.

The chain employs TRBV30 and TRBJ1-2; TRBD1 agrees at 7 bases. J was trimmed by 3 bases and V by 1 base; bases with no gene match: 8. The germline V gene has CDR1 GTSNPN and CDR2 SVGIG (reference sequence). CDR3 size: 15 residues. The DNA of the CDR3 is TGTGCCTGGAGTGGTCCAACCGGACAGGACTATGGCTACACCTTC. It specifies CAWSGPTGQDYGYTF.

The V and J genes are TRBV3-1 (or the pseudogene TRBV3-2) and TRBJ1-6; TRBD1 is a possible D gene (6 bases). Germline V gene sequence: CDR1 LGHDT, CDR2 YNNKEL (reference sequence). The length of the CDR3 is 17 residues. The V end lost 4 bases, the J end lost 10 bases, and 23 bases lay between the germline ends. DNA of the CDR3: TGTGCCAGCAGCCCAGAAGATGGGGGGGGCCGGGGGTCACCCCTCCACTTT. This gives the protein CASSPEDGGGRGSPLHF.

V and J are TRBV9 and TRBJ2-1; 8 bases line up with TRBD2. The germline V gene has CDR1 SGDLS and CDR2 YYNGEE. The J segment lost 4 bases and the V segment lost 0 bases, leaving 6 bases of the junction unmatched. The CDR3 runs to 16 residues. CDR3 protein: CASSVGSSGWYNEQFF. As DNA, the CDR3 is TGTGCCAGCAGCGTAGGTTCTAGCGGGTGGTACAATGAGCAGTTCTTC. Complete variable domain (other parts from reference TRBV9 and TRBJ2-1): DSGVTQTPKHLITATGQRVTLRCSPRSGDLSVYWYQQSLDQGLQFLIQYYNGEERAKGNILERFSAQQFPDLHSELNLSSLELGDSALYFCASSVGSSGWYNEQFFGPGTRLTVL.

This clone was seen just once. V gene TRBV5-6 combines with J gene TRBJ1-4; maybe TRBD1 (6 bases). CDR1 is SGHDT, CDR2 YYEEEE, per germline. Deletions cut 4 bases from V and 6 bases from J, with 16 bases between. This CDR3 has 15 residues. The CDR3 region has the DNA TGTGCCAGCAGCCCGTACGACAGGACGTATGAAAAACTGTTTTTT. Translation: CASSPYDRTYEKLFF.